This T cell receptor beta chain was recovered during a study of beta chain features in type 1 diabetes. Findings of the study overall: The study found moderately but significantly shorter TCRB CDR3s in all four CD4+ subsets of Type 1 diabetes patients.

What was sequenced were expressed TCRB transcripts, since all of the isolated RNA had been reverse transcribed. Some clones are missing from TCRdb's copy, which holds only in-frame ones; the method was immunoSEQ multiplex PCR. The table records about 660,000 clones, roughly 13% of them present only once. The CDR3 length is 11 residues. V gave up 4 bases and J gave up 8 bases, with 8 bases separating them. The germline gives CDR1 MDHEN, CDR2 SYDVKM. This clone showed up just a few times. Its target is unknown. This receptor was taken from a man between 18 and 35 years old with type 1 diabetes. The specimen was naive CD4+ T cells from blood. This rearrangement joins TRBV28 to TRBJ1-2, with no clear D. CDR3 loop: CASSSPKGYTF. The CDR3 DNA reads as TGTGCCAGCAGTTCCCCCAAAGGCTACACCTTC.